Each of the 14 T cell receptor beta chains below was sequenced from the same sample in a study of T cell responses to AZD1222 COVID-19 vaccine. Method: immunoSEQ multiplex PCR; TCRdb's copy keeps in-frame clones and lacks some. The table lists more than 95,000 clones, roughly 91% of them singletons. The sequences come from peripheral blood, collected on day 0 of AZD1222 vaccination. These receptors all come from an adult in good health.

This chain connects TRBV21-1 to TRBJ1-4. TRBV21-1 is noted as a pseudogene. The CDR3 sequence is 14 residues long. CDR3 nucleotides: TGTGCCAGCAGCGGTCGGCCGTTGGGGGAAAAACTGTTTTTT. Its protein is CASSGRPLGEKLFF.

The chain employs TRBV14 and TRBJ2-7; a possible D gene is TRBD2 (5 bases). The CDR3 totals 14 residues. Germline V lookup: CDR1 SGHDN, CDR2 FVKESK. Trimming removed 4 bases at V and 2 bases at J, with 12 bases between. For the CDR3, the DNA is TGTGCCAGCAGCCTAGCACGCGGGCCCTACGAGCAGTACTTC. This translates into CASSLARGPYEQYF.

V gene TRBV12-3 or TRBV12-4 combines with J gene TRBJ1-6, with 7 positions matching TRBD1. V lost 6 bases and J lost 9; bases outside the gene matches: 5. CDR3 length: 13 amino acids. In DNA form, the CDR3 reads TGTGCCAGCAGCCGGGACAGACTTTCACCCCTCCACTTT. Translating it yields CASSRDRLSPLHF.

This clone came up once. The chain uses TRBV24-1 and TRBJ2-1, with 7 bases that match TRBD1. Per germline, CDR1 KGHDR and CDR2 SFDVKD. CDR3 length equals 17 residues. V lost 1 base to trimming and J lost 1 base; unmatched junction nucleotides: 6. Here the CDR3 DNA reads TGTGCCACCAGTGATTTACAAGCAGGGGGATCCTACAATGAGCAGTTCTTC. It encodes CATSDLQAGGSYNEQFF.

CDR3 amino acids: CASKWGDGAESYSPLHF. The CDR3 DNA sequence: TGTGCCAGCAAATGGGGGGACGGAGCCGAATCATATTCACCCCTCCACTTT. The rearrangement links TRBV27 to TRBJ1-6, with D maybe TRBD1 (5 bases). V lost 7 bases to trimming and J lost 8 bases, with 24 bases between them. Per the germline V gene, CDR1 is MNHEY and CDR2 is SMNVEV (reference sequence). The CDR3 covers 17 residues.

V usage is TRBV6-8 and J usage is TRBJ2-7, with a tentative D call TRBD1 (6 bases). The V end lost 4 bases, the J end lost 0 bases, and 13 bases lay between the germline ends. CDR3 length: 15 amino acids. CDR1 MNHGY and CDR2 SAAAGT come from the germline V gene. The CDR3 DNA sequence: TGTGCCAGCAGTTCTGGGGGCCGAGACTCCTACGAGCAGTACTTC. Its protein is CASSSGGRDSYEQYF.

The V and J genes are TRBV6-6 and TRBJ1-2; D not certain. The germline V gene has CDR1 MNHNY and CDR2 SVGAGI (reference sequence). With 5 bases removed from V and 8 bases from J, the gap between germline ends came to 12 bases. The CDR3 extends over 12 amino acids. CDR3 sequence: CASSDLAGGYTF. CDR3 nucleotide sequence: TGTGCCAGCAGTGACCTGGCTGGGGGCTACACCTTC.

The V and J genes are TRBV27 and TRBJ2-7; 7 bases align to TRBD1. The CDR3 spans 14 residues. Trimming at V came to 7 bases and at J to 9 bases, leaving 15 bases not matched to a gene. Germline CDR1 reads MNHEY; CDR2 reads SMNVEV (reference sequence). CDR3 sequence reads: CASKTGTDSIGQYF. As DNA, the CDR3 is TGTGCCAGCAAGACCGGGACAGACTCAATTGGGCAGTACTTC.

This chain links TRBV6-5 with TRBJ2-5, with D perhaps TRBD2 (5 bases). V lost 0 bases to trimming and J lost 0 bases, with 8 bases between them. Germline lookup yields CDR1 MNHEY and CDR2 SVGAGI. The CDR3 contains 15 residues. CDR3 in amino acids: CASSYSRTYQETQYF. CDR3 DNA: TGTGCCAGCAGTTACTCGAGGACTTACCAAGAGACCCAGTACTTC.

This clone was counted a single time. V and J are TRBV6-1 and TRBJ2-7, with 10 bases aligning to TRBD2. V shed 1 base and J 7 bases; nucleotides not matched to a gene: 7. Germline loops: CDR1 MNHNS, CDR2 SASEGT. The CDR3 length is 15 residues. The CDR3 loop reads CASSEGGLAGDEQYF. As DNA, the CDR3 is TGTGCCAGCAGTGAAGGTGGGCTAGCGGGAGATGAGCAGTACTTC.

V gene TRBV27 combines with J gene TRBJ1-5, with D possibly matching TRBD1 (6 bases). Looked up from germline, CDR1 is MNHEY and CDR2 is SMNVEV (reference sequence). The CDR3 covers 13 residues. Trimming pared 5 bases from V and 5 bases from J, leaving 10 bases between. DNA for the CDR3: TGTGCCAGCAGTACCCGGGGGCATCAGCCCCAGCATTTT. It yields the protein CASSTRGHQPQHF.

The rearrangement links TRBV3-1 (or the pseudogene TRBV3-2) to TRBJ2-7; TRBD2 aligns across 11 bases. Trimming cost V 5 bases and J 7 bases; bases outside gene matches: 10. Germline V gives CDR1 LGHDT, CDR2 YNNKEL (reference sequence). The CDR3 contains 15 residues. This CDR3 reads CASSSTSGSRQEQYF. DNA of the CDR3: TGTGCCAGCAGCTCCACTAGCGGGAGTCGTCAAGAGCAGTACTTC.

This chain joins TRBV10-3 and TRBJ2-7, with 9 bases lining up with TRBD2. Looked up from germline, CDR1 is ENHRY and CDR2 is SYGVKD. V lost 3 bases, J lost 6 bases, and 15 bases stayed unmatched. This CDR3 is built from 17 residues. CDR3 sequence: CAISDGGRGDLGREQYF. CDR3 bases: TGTGCCATCAGTGACGGCGGGAGGGGTGATTTGGGTCGCGAGCAGTACTTC.

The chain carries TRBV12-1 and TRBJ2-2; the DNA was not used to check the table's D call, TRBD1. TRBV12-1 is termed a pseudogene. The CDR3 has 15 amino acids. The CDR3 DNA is TGTGCCAGCAGCCCGGGACAAGCGAACACCGGGGAGCTGTTTTTT. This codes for CASSPGQANTGELFF.